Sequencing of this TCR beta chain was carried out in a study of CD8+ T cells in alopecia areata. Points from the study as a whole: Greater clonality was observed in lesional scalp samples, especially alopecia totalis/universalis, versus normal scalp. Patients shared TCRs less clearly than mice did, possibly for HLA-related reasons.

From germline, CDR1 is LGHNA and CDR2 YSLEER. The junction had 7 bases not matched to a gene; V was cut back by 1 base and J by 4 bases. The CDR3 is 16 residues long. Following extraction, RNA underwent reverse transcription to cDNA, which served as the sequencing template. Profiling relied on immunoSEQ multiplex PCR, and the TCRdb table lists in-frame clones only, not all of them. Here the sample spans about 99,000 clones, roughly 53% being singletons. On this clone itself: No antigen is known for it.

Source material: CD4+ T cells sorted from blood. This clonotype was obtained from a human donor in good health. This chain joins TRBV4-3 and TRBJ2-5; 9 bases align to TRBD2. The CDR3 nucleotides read TGCGCCAGCAGCCAAGGACTAGCGGCATGGGGAGAGACCCAGTACTTC. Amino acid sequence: CASSQGLAAWGETQYF.